This is a list of T cell receptor beta chains from one sample in a study of vaccination and CD4 T cells after COVID-19. Their specific antigens are unknown. From the PCR reads, TCRdb called clonotypes with MiXCR, one entry per CDR3 protein. The sample has approximately 21,000 distinct CDR3 sequences, approximately 40% seen once. The sample here was CD4+ T cells from blood, cultured in vitro, taken after SARS-CoV-2 vaccination. These receptors were taken from a human donor who had recovered from COVID-19. CDR3s include the opening cysteine and the closing phenylalanine or tryptophan. A D gene is named only where the DNA matches it firmly. Some rows mark clone size as missing; the rest say once, few, many or name a class of expanded clone.

v_call: TRBV20-1; d_call: TRBD1; clone_size: NA; j_call: TRBJ2-1; cdr3_nt: TGCAGTGCTAAGGGGACAGGGTACAATGAGCAGTTCTTC; cdr3_aa: CSAKGTGYNEQFF
v_call: TRBV29-1; d_call: TRBD1; clone_size: once; j_call: TRBJ2-5; cdr3_nt: TGCAGCGTTGGAGTAAGGACAGGGGCGACCCAGTACTTC; cdr3_aa: CSVGVRTGATQYF
v_call: TRBV11-3; d_call: NA; clone_size: NA; j_call: TRBJ1-3; cdr3_nt: TGTGCCAGCAGCCCCCGCCTCTCCTCTGGAAACACCATATATTTT; cdr3_aa: CASSPRLSSGNTIYF
v_call: TRBV20-1; d_call: TRBD2; clone_size: NA; j_call: TRBJ2-1; cdr3_nt: TGCAGTGCTAGAGGGGTCAGGGCTAGCGGGATTTATGAGCAGTTCTTC; cdr3_aa: CSARGVRASGIYEQFF
v_call: TRBV27; d_call: NA; clone_size: NA; j_call: TRBJ2-7; cdr3_nt: TGTGCCAGCAGCCCAGGGTGGTCCTACGAGCAGTACTTC; cdr3_aa: CASSPGWSYEQYF
v_call: TRBV20-1; d_call: NA; clone_size: NA; j_call: TRBJ2-3; cdr3_nt: TGCAGTGCTCCTCGGGACGGCCAAGACGCGCAGTATTTT; cdr3_aa: CSAPRDGQDAQYF
v_call: TRBV7-2; d_call: TRBD1; clone_size: few; j_call: TRBJ1-2; cdr3_nt: TGTGCCAGCAGCCCTAGGGGGGGAGGGGGCAGCTACACCTTC; cdr3_aa: CASSPRGGGGSYTF
v_call: TRBV7-9; d_call: NA; clone_size: few; j_call: TRBJ2-3; cdr3_nt: TGTGCCAGCAGCTATGCAGATACGCAGTATTTT; cdr3_aa: CASSYADTQYF
v_call: TRBV6-1; d_call: TRBD1; clone_size: few; j_call: TRBJ2-5; cdr3_nt: TGTGCCAGCAGTAGGACCGGGACAGGGATTGTTGGGGAGACCCAGTACTTC; cdr3_aa: CASSRTGTGIVGETQYF
v_call: TRBV20-1; d_call: TRBD2; clone_size: few; j_call: TRBJ2-3; cdr3_nt: TGCAGTGCCTCACCTACTAGCGGGGGGACAGATACGCAGTATTTT; cdr3_aa: CSASPTSGGTDTQYF
v_call: TRBV6-2/TRBV6-3; d_call: TRBD1; clone_size: NA; j_call: TRBJ1-1; cdr3_nt: TGTGCCAGCAGCCGCGACAGGGTCGCTGAAGCTTTCTTT; cdr3_aa: CASSRDRVAEAFF
v_call: TRBV7-2; d_call: TRBD1; clone_size: few; j_call: TRBJ2-7; cdr3_nt: TGTGCCAGCAGCTTAACCCTTGACAGGGCCCACGAGCAGTACTTC; cdr3_aa: CASSLTLDRAHEQYF
v_call: TRBV6-1; d_call: TRBD1; clone_size: NA; j_call: TRBJ1-5; cdr3_nt: TGTGCCAGCAGTCCCGGACAGGGAGGTTATCAGCCCCAGCATTTT; cdr3_aa: CASSPGQGGYQPQHF
v_call: TRBV27; d_call: TRBD1; clone_size: NA; j_call: TRBJ1-2; cdr3_nt: TGTGCCAGCAGTTTAATCGGGACAGGGAGGAGAATCTACACCTTC; cdr3_aa: CASSLIGTGRRIYTF
v_call: TRBV30; d_call: NA; clone_size: NA; j_call: TRBJ2-7; cdr3_nt: TGTGCCTGGAGTTTAGGGCCCGAGCAGTACTTC; cdr3_aa: CAWSLGPEQYF
v_call: TRBV6-1; d_call: NA; clone_size: few; j_call: TRBJ1-2; cdr3_nt: TGTGCCAGCAGCCGGGCCCTCAACTATGGCTACACCTTC; cdr3_aa: CASSRALNYGYTF
v_call: TRBV7-9; d_call: NA; clone_size: NA; j_call: TRBJ1-1; cdr3_nt: TGTGCCAGCAGCGAAGACGGGAAAGGGCACACTGAAGCTTTCTTT; cdr3_aa: CASSEDGKGHTEAFF
v_call: TRBV6-2/TRBV6-3; d_call: NA; clone_size: NA; j_call: TRBJ2-2; cdr3_nt: TGTGCCAGCAGTCGCACTGGCACCGGGGAGCTGTTTTTT; cdr3_aa: CASSRTGTGELFF
v_call: TRBV5-6; d_call: NA; clone_size: NA; j_call: TRBJ2-2; cdr3_nt: TGTGCCAGCTCCCCGATAGCGAACACCGGGGAGCTGTTTTTT; cdr3_aa: CASSPIANTGELFF
v_call: TRBV2; d_call: TRBD1; clone_size: NA; j_call: TRBJ1-1; cdr3_nt: TGTGCCAGCAGTAAAGACAGGGAGACGTACACTGAAGCTTTCTTT; cdr3_aa: CASSKDRETYTEAFF
v_call: TRBV5-4; d_call: TRBD2; clone_size: NA; j_call: TRBJ2-3; cdr3_nt: TGTGCCAGCAGCGTCACTAGCGGGGGGGCCAGGGGAGATACGCAGTATTTT; cdr3_aa: CASSVTSGGARGDTQYF
v_call: TRBV19; d_call: NA; clone_size: NA; j_call: TRBJ1-1; cdr3_nt: TGTGCCAGTAGGATCGAGGGGACTTTTAACACTGAAGCTTTCTTT; cdr3_aa: CASRIEGTFNTEAFF
v_call: TRBV28; d_call: NA; clone_size: once; j_call: TRBJ2-5; cdr3_nt: TGTGCCAGCACCGTGCCGGGGTCGGAGACCCAGTACTTC; cdr3_aa: CASTVPGSETQYF
v_call: TRBV9; d_call: TRBD1; clone_size: NA; j_call: TRBJ1-6; cdr3_nt: TGTGCCAGCAGCACGACAGGGGATAATTCACCCCTCCACTTT; cdr3_aa: CASSTTGDNSPLHF
v_call: TRBV4-1; d_call: TRBD1; clone_size: NA; j_call: TRBJ1-2; cdr3_nt: TGCGCCAGCAGCCAACTATTACAGGGGAAAGATGGCTACACCTTC; cdr3_aa: CASSQLLQGKDGYTF
v_call: TRBV11-2; d_call: NA; clone_size: few; j_call: TRBJ1-6; cdr3_nt: TGTGCCAGCAGCTTGGCTGGACGGGACAATTCACCCCTCCACTTT; cdr3_aa: CASSLAGRDNSPLHF
v_call: TRBV27; d_call: NA; clone_size: few; j_call: TRBJ2-2; cdr3_nt: TGTGCCAGCAGTTTAGACCCCAGCACCGGGGAGCTGTTTTTT; cdr3_aa: CASSLDPSTGELFF
v_call: TRBV19; d_call: NA; clone_size: NA; j_call: TRBJ1-5; cdr3_nt: TGTGCCAGTAAGGGGGGGGGCCCGAGCAATCAGCCCCAGCATTTT; cdr3_aa: CASKGGGPSNQPQHF
v_call: TRBV6-1; d_call: NA; clone_size: NA; j_call: TRBJ2-4; cdr3_nt: TGTGCCAGCAGGGGTCTTGGCGGCATTCAGTACTTC; cdr3_aa: CASRGLGGIQYF
v_call: TRBV20-1; d_call: NA; clone_size: few; j_call: TRBJ2-4; cdr3_nt: TGCAGTGCTAGCCCCCTTAGAGGACGGGGAAACATTCAGTACTTC; cdr3_aa: CSASPLRGRGNIQYF
v_call: TRBV28; d_call: NA; clone_size: NA; j_call: TRBJ2-1; cdr3_nt: TGTGCCAGCAGTCCAGGACCTCCGGTTGGTGGCGAGCAGTTCTTC; cdr3_aa: CASSPGPPVGGEQFF
v_call: TRBV9; d_call: NA; clone_size: few; j_call: TRBJ1-5; cdr3_nt: TGTGCCAGCATGGGGAATCAGCCCCAGCATTTT; cdr3_aa: CASMGNQPQHF
v_call: TRBV7-8; d_call: NA; clone_size: few; j_call: TRBJ1-5; cdr3_nt: TGTGCCAGCAGCTTAGAAGGGGGGTCCGGCAATCAGCCCCAGCATTTT; cdr3_aa: CASSLEGGSGNQPQHF
v_call: TRBV24-1; d_call: TRBD1; clone_size: NA; j_call: TRBJ1-2; cdr3_nt: TGTGCCACCAGTCATGGGCCGGGACAGGGCCATGTCTACACCTTC; cdr3_aa: CATSHGPGQGHVYTF
v_call: TRBV6-5; d_call: NA; clone_size: few; j_call: TRBJ1-5; cdr3_nt: TGTGCCAGCAGTTACTTAGAAGGTAGCAATCAGCCCCAGCATTTT; cdr3_aa: CASSYLEGSNQPQHF
v_call: TRBV6-1; d_call: NA; clone_size: NA; j_call: TRBJ1-2; cdr3_nt: TGTGGAACAGGGCCTAACTATGGCTACACCTTC; cdr3_aa: CGTGPNYGYTF
v_call: TRBV28; d_call: NA; clone_size: NA; j_call: TRBJ2-5; cdr3_nt: TGTGCCAGCAGTGAAAATACTAGGCCCGGGGAGACCCAGTACTTC; cdr3_aa: CASSENTRPGETQYF
v_call: TRBV7-8; d_call: NA; clone_size: NA; j_call: TRBJ2-3; cdr3_nt: TGTGCCAGCAGCTTAGCGCTTGGGGGCGGGGGCACAGATACGCAGTATTTT; cdr3_aa: CASSLALGGGGTDTQYF
v_call: TRBV2; d_call: NA; clone_size: NA; j_call: TRBJ1-2; cdr3_nt: TGTGCCAGCAGTGAAGGTGTGCAGGGATTTAACTATGGCTACACCTTC; cdr3_aa: CASSEGVQGFNYGYTF
v_call: TRBV20-1; d_call: TRBD2; clone_size: few; j_call: TRBJ2-1; cdr3_nt: TGCAGTGCTAGAAGTAGCGGGGGGCCCTCCTACAATGAGCAGTTCTTC; cdr3_aa: CSARSSGGPSYNEQFF
v_call: TRBV5-1; d_call: NA; clone_size: NA; j_call: TRBJ2-3; cdr3_nt: TGCGCCAGCAGCTTGGGCAGGACCGCAGATACGCAGTATTTT; cdr3_aa: CASSLGRTADTQYF
v_call: TRBV7-6; d_call: TRBD2; clone_size: few; j_call: TRBJ2-1; cdr3_nt: TGTGCCAGCAGCTTGGGGACTAGCGGGAGTCGGAGTGAGCAGTTCTTC; cdr3_aa: CASSLGTSGSRSEQFF
v_call: TRBV12-3/TRBV12-4; d_call: NA; clone_size: NA; j_call: TRBJ2-5; cdr3_nt: TGTGCCAGCAGCCCCGGGACCCAGTACCAAGAGACCCAGTACTTC; cdr3_aa: CASSPGTQYQETQYF
v_call: TRBV7-9; d_call: NA; clone_size: NA; j_call: TRBJ2-4; cdr3_nt: TGTGCCAGCAGCTTAGTCGGCTGGAACATTCAGTACTTC; cdr3_aa: CASSLVGWNIQYF
v_call: TRBV27; d_call: NA; clone_size: NA; j_call: TRBJ1-2; cdr3_nt: TGTGCCAGCGCCCGGGCTAGGGGTCTAGACTATGGCTACACCTTC; cdr3_aa: CASARARGLDYGYTF
v_call: TRBV6-1; d_call: NA; clone_size: NA; j_call: TRBJ2-1; cdr3_nt: TGTGCCAGCAGCCGAACGTTAACGACAACGAAAATTCCCGAGCAGTTCTTC; cdr3_aa: CASSRTLTTTKIPEQFF
v_call: TRBV2; d_call: NA; clone_size: few; j_call: TRBJ1-6; cdr3_nt: TGTGCCAGCAGTGGTCTTGGACAGAATTCACCCCTCCACTTT; cdr3_aa: CASSGLGQNSPLHF
v_call: TRBV28; d_call: TRBD2; clone_size: once; j_call: TRBJ2-7; cdr3_nt: TGTGCCAGCAGTCGCCTTAGCGGGAGGCCTTCGGTTGGCGAGCAGTACTTC; cdr3_aa: CASSRLSGRPSVGEQYF
v_call: TRBV6-1; d_call: NA; clone_size: NA; j_call: TRBJ1-1; cdr3_nt: TGTGCCAGCAGGCCCGGACAGAGGAACACTGAAGCTTTCTTT; cdr3_aa: CASRPGQRNTEAFF
v_call: TRBV10-3; d_call: NA; clone_size: NA; j_call: TRBJ2-3; cdr3_nt: TGTGCCATCACCCAAGGACGGGAAAATACGCAGTATTTT; cdr3_aa: CAITQGRENTQYF
v_call: TRBV6-2/TRBV6-3; d_call: NA; clone_size: NA; j_call: TRBJ2-6; cdr3_nt: TGTGCCAGCAGATCTGATCCGGGACAAACGCCTGGGGCCAACGTCCTGACTTTC; cdr3_aa: CASRSDPGQTPGANVLTF
v_call: TRBV15; d_call: TRBD2; clone_size: NA; j_call: TRBJ2-3; cdr3_nt: TGTGCCACCAGCAGGTGGGGACTAGCGGGAGGAGGTACGCAGTATTTT; cdr3_aa: CATSRWGLAGGGTQYF